The T cell receptor (beta chain) described here comes from a study of early T cells in non-severe SARS-CoV-2 infection. Study at large: RNA in bulk from unsorted whole blood was sequenced, and chains were unpaired. Study-wide findings and caveats: Missing private and CD4 specificities, VDJdb matching favored anti-spike CD8 responses.

Worth noting for this clonotype: Its antigen is not identified.

Separate cDNA molecules each had unique molecular identifiers attached to them. TCRdb called the 5' RACE reads again in MiXCR, with one record for every CDR3 protein. There are tens of thousands of distinct CDR3 sequences in the sample; 12% occur only once, and more than 15% lies in the top ten. Sequenced material: whole blood. This clonotype was obtained from an adult who was a healthcare worker with PCR-confirmed SARS-CoV-2 infection or an uninfected control (not recorded which).

The CDR3 DNA is TGTGCCAGCAGCCGGGACAGGGGCTCTGGAAACACCATATATTTT. Protein sequence: CASSRDRGSGNTIYF. This sequence joins TRBV7-9 and TRBJ1-3; TRBD1 agrees at 10 bases. The V gene end was trimmed by 5 bases and the J gene end by 0 bases; junction bases not matched to a gene: 1. Germline CDR1 is SEHNR and CDR2 is FQNEAQ (reference sequence). The CDR3 spans 15 residues.